This record concerns one TCR beta chain sequence. The CDR3 length is 17 residues. Germline values: CDR1 WSHSY, CDR2 SAAADI. The ends lost 3 bases at V and 4 bases at J; junction bases unmatched: 13. This specimen comes from a study of blood T cell repertoires in COVID-19. Libraries were prepared by immunoSEQ multiplex PCR; TCRdb keeps only in-frame clonotypes and omits some of them. The top ten clones hold about 2.5% of a sample with 100,000 to 150,000 clones, around 88% of them seen once. This chain uses TRBV10-2 with TRBJ1-1; 8 bases line up with TRBD1. The clonotype originates from a woman aged 45-60 years who had recovered from COVID-19. The sequenced sample was PBMCs or T cells enriched from blood (not recorded which). This chain's CDR3 is CASSDFSDRAAGTEAFF. The CDR3 region has the DNA TGCGCCAGCAGTGATTTTTCGGACAGGGCGGCGGGCACTGAAGCTTTCTTT.